This TCR beta chain was profiled in a study of T cell repertoires in cytomegalovirus infection. Looking at the study overall: In public TCR beta signatures, there were indications of both CMV infection and matching HLA type. Notes on the study in general: In two of eight donors, the top clonotype was HLA-C-restricted CMV-specific.

This CDR3 has 13 residues. Germline CDR1 is MNHNS and CDR2 is SASEGT. V was clipped by 6 bases and J by 2 bases, with 9 bases between them. TCRdb re-called the reads through MiXCR, storing one row per CDR3 protein. The table lists about 740,000 distinct CDR3 sequences, around a third of them singletons. This clonotype was found a few times. The antigen is not known. J is TRBJ2-3 and V is TRBV6-1; the D is unclear. The starting material was cultured PBMCs, obtained from culture after CMV antigen stimulation. The TCR sequence derives from a human donor in good health (CMV status not recorded). Some clones in this sample may be carry-over from other donors' samples. The CDR3 nucleotides are TGTGCCAGCAGGCTTGATCTCACAGATACGCAGTATTTT. Protein product: CASRLDLTDTQYF.